The 15 T cell receptor beta chains below were found in one sample sequenced in a study of cytomegalovirus exposure and HLA in healthy donors. The PCR used 60 Vbeta and 13 Jbeta primers. Some clones are missing from TCRdb's copy, which holds only in-frame ones; the method was immunoSEQ multiplex PCR. The table includes fewer than 200,000 clones, nearly 80% detected once. The sequenced sample was PBMCs. These receptors all stem from a female donor in good health and CMV-seronegative.

The V and J genes are TRBV6-1 and TRBJ2-7; D unresolved. The V gene's germline CDR1 is MNHNS and CDR2 SASEGT. V was pared by 3 bases and J by 5 bases, with 20 bases between. CDR3 length: 16 residues. Here the CDR3 reads CASSDSPVITIDEQYF. DNA for the CDR3: TGTGCCAGCAGTGATTCCCCGGTCATTACTATCGACGAGCAGTACTTC.

The V and J genes are TRBV11-3 and TRBJ2-1; TRBD2 matches at 9 bases. There are 17 residues in the CDR3. The germline gives CDR1 SGHNT, CDR2 YENEEA. The V gene end was trimmed by 1 base and the J gene end by 4 bases; junction bases not matched to a gene: 8. The CDR3 protein is CASSLAPTSGQYNEQFF. CDR3 nucleotides: TGTGCCAGCAGCTTAGCCCCAACTAGCGGGCAGTACAATGAGCAGTTCTTC.

The DNA for the CDR3 is TGTGCCAGCAGTGAAGGGGGGGGGAGCACTGAAGCTTTCTTT. Its protein product is CASSEGGGSTEAFF. The V call is TRBV6-1, the J call TRBJ1-1; D perhaps matches TRBD1 (5 bases). The germline V gene has CDR1 MNHNS and CDR2 SASEGT. CDR3 length: 14 residues. The V gene lost 1 base and the J gene lost 4 bases, with 10 bases spanning the gap.

This clone was counted a few times. Different DNA sequences within this sample yield the same CDR3. This chain uses TRBV29-1 with TRBJ2-7; 10 positions agree with TRBD2. Germline CDR1 SQVTM, CDR2 ANQGSEA. CDR3 length: 14 amino acids. The trim removed 6 bases at V and 5 bases at J, leaving 10 bases unmatched. Written as DNA, the CDR3 is TGCAGCGTCTCCCAGGTAGCGGGAGGCCACGAGCAGTACTTC. Encoded protein: CSVSQVAGGHEQYF.

This clone was picked up one time. The chain has TRBV28 and TRBJ2-5; a possible D gene is TRBD1 (5 bases). The CDR3 length is 12 residues. V was clipped by 5 bases and J by 5 bases, with 9 bases between them. Per germline, CDR1 MDHEN and CDR2 SYDVKM. CDR3 sequence reads: CASSTAGETQYF. CDR3 in DNA: TGTGCCAGCAGTACGGCAGGGGAGACCCAGTACTTC.

The V call is TRBV5-1, the J call TRBJ2-3; D remains ambiguous. Germline CDR1 and CDR2: SGHRS and YFSETQ. Trimming cost V 0 bases and J 1 base, with 12 bases left between them. The CDR3 spans 16 residues. CDR3 loop: CASSLELRPGTDTQYF. The CDR3 coding sequence is TGCGCCAGCAGCTTGGAGTTACGTCCGGGCACAGATACGCAGTATTTT.

J is TRBJ2-5 and V is TRBV6-5; 7 bases are shared with TRBD1. Germline CDR1 is MNHEY and CDR2 is SVGAGI. The CDR3 runs to 13 residues. The CDR3 reads CASRPRGPETQYF. DNA for the CDR3: TGTGCGAGCCGGCCGAGGGGGCCAGAGACCCAGTACTTC.

On this clone: Other DNA sequences in the sample encode the same CDR3. The chain combines TRBV5-6 with TRBJ2-5; 12 bases are a match to TRBD2. The CDR3 sequence is 15 residues long. Germline CDR1 is SGHDT and CDR2 is YYEEEE. V was pared by 1 base and J by 2 bases, with 0 bases of the junction left unmatched. DNA of the CDR3: TGTGCCAGCAGCTTGACTAGCGGGGGGCAAGAGACCCAGTACTTC. This sequence encodes CASSLTSGGQETQYF.

The rearrangement joins TRBV18 to TRBJ1-4, with D possibly being TRBD1 (6 bases). The CDR3 contains 14 residues. V lost 2 bases and J 8 bases, leaving 12 bases between the germline ends. Germline V lookup: CDR1 KGHSH, CDR2 LQKENI. The CDR3 loop reads CASSPAGAEEKLFF. The CDR3 coding sequence is TGTGCCAGCTCACCAGCGGGGGCTGAAGAAAAACTGTTTTTT.

The chain couples TRBV29-1 to TRBJ1-5; TRBD1 agrees at 9 bases. Trimming took 3 bases from V and 6 from J; bases not matched to a gene: 6. Germline CDR1 is SQVTM and CDR2 is ANQGSEA. This CDR3 has 14 residues. The CDR3 nucleotides are TGCAGCGTTGAGACAGGGGGAATAGGTCAGCCCCAGCATTTT. Protein product: CSVETGGIGQPQHF. The whole variable domain, remainder taken from reference TRBV29-1 and TRBJ1-5, is SAVISQKPSRDICQRGTSLTIQCQVDSQVTMMFWYRQQPGQSLTLIATANQGSEATYESGFVIDKFPISRPNLTFSTLTVSNMSPEDSSIYLCSVETGGIGQPQHFGDGTRLSIL.

This chain uses TRBV27 with TRBJ2-1; 11 bases agree with TRBD1. CDR1 and CDR2 (germline): MNHEY, SMNVEV (reference sequence). CDR3 size: 14 residues. J was trimmed by 7 bases and V by 3 bases; bases with no gene match: 2. CDR3 loop: CASSFWDRGNEQFF. The CDR3 DNA follows: TGTGCCAGCAGTTTCTGGGACAGGGGGAATGAGCAGTTCTTC.

A single count supports this clone. The genes are TRBV23-1 and TRBJ1-6; D gene unclear. TRBV23-1 counts as an open reading frame of uncertain function. The CDR3 consists of 15 residues. The V gene lost 2 bases and the J gene lost 5 bases, with 10 bases spanning the gap. The CDR3 here is CASSQLRFHNSPLHF. CDR3 in DNA: TGCGCCAGCAGTCAACTCAGGTTTCATAATTCACCCCTCCACTTT.

The chain joins TRBV27 to TRBJ1-1; D uncertain. CDR3 length: 13 amino acids. Germline-derived CDR1 and CDR2 are MNHEY and SMNVEV (reference sequence). V lost 6 bases and J 1 base, leaving 9 bases between the germline ends. The CDR3 region is CASRRSGNTEAFF. The CDR3 coding sequence is TGTGCCAGCAGGAGGTCTGGGAACACTGAAGCTTTCTTT.

Comments on this clone: Within the sample, other DNA sequences also encode this same CDR3. The chain uses TRBV6-5 and TRBJ1-2, with 8 nucleotides matching TRBD1. Germline values: CDR1 MNHEY, CDR2 SVGAGI. The CDR3 is 15 residues long. The J segment lost 2 bases and the V segment lost 0 bases, leaving 2 bases of the junction unmatched. The CDR3 bases are TGTGCCAGCAGTTACTCGACAGGGGCGAACTATGGCTACACCTTC. It codes for CASSYSTGANYGYTF.

The rearrangement uses TRBV9 and TRBJ2-5, with 12 bases identical to TRBD2. Germline lookup yields CDR1 SGDLS and CDR2 YYNGEE. CDR3 length equals 13 residues. V lost 6 bases to trimming and J lost 9 bases; unmatched junction nucleotides: 6. CDR3 coding DNA: TGTGCCAGCAACCGGGCTAGCGGGGGGGCCCAGTACTTC. Amino acids: CASNRASGGAQYF.